This T cell receptor beta chain originates from a study of T-cell reconstitution after alpha-beta-depleted transplantation in children. The library targeted TCRbeta and was prepared with unique molecular identifiers. Each CDR3 protein is one row after TCRdb ran MiXCR on the PCR reads. The sample includes tens of thousands of distinct CDR3 sequences, 13% to 15% of them seen just once. The CDR3 sequence is 13 residues long. Germline-derived CDR1 and CDR2 are LGHNA and YSLEER. The V gene lost 3 bases and the J gene lost 4 bases, with 9 bases spanning the gap. The material was PBMCs, mostly from graft donor cells, obtained 180 days after TCRalphabeta/CD19-depleted stem cell transplant. The TCR comes from a male patient between 2 and 10 years old who had a stem cell transplant for acute lymphoblastic leukemia, so the T cells may come from the graft donor. The chain couples TRBV4-3 to TRBJ1-1; D is undetermined. The CDR3 sequence: CASSHTQGTEAFF. CDR3 in DNA: TGCGCCAGCAGCCATACTCAAGGCACTGAAGCTTTCTTT.